This T cell receptor (beta chain) was found in a study of blood T cell repertoires in COVID-19. Looking at the study overall: The United States, Italy and Spain supplied acute and convalescent COVID-19 samples. T cells, B-cell-depleted T cells, or PBMCs provided the cDNA or gDNA that served as material.

This CDR3 is 12 amino acids long. Between the trimmed V and J ends, which lost 6 bases and 3 bases, there was a span of 9 bases. Patients of the Seattle cohort, enrolled during active infection, were followed longitudinally. In the original workflow: Amplification from reference gene primers served as the basis for estimated nucleated cell counts. Measured with immunoSEQ multiplex PCR; TCRdb has only the in-frame clones, and not every one. V, J and clone size derive from that table, while D and trimming were established from the DNA sequence. This sample has 250,000 to 300,000 clones, with about 90% found just once.

Sequencing input: peripheral blood. The V call is TRBV12-3 or TRBV12-4, the J call TRBJ2-7; perhaps TRBD2 as D (6 bases). The TCR comes from a woman between 25 and 40 years old with COVID-19, enrolled during active disease. The CDR3 DNA follows: TGTGCCAGCAGGGAGGGTAGCTACGAGCAGTACTTC. Encoded protein: CASREGSYEQYF.